In this sample, the clone carrying this TCR beta chain turned up a few times. Germline CDR1 is MDHEN and CDR2 is SYDVKM. V was cut by 3 bases and J by 5 bases, with 10 bases left in between. The CDR3 sequence is 13 residues long. The sample comes from a study of blood T cell repertoires in COVID-19. Turning to the study itself: Spain, Italy and the United States supplied samples that represented acute and convalescent COVID-19. Sources were T cells, B-cell-depleted T cells, or PBMCs; the material itself was cDNA or gDNA.

How the authors handled the data: How many nucleated cells were present was estimated from reference gene primer amplification. Here immunoSEQ multiplex PCR was the method, and the copy in TCRdb shows in-frame clones only, minus some. D and trimming come from the DNA, and the V and J calls and clone size come from that table. The sample contains about 170,000 clones, 88% of which appear only once. The chain links TRBV28 to TRBJ1-1; D not resolved. The TCR originated in a man aged 50 or older who had recovered from COVID-19. Sequencing was carried out using peripheral blood. CDR3 coding DNA: TGTGCCAGCAGTTTGAGGAGACCGACTGAAGCTTTCTTT. This sequence encodes CASSLRRPTEAFF.